The TCR beta chain under discussion was sequenced for a study of blood T cells in healthy people across ages. Study-wide context: The template switching approach captured approximately one barcoded beta molecule for every two T cells.

A second PCR, run for about 7 to 11 cycles, used a sample-barcoded 5' primer plus a J-beta primer mix. One entry per CDR3 protein results from TCRdb running MiXCR on the 5' RACE reads. The repertoire holds roughly 1.5 million distinct CDR3 sequences, with less than 45% as singletons. Note on this clonotype: The antigen is not known.

Study outcomes and limitations: Unsorted PBMCs blocked a conclusive comparison of naive and antigen-experienced cells.

Each sample gave at least 7 million isolated PBMCs. The sample comprised blood. The sequence was collected from a young woman in good health.

CDR3 in DNA: TGCGCCAGCAGCCATCGGACTAGCGAATACAATGAGCAGTTCTTC. Translation: CASSHRTSEYNEQFF. The chain carries TRBV4-3 and TRBJ2-1; 9 positions match TRBD2. This CDR3 has 15 amino acids. The V gene's germline CDR1 is LGHNA and CDR2 YSLEER. V lost 3 bases to trimming and J lost 4 bases; unmatched junction nucleotides: 4.